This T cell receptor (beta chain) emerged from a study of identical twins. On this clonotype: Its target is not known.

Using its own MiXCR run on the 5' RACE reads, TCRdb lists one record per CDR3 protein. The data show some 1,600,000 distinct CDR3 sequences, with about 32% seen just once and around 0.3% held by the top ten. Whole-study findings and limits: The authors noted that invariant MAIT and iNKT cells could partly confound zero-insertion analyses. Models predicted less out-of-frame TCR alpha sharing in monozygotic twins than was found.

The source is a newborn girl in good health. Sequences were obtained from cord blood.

CDR3 DNA sequence: TGTACCAGCAGACCCGGGGGACAGGGAACCTACGAGCAGTACTTC. It encodes CTSRPGGQGTYEQYF. The chain couples TRBV7-2 to TRBJ2-5; 9 bases are a match to TRBD1. The closer fit of TRBJ2-7 to the DNA end suggests the J call may be wrong. The CDR3 spans 15 residues. Looked up from germline, CDR1 is SGHTA and CDR2 is FQGNSA.